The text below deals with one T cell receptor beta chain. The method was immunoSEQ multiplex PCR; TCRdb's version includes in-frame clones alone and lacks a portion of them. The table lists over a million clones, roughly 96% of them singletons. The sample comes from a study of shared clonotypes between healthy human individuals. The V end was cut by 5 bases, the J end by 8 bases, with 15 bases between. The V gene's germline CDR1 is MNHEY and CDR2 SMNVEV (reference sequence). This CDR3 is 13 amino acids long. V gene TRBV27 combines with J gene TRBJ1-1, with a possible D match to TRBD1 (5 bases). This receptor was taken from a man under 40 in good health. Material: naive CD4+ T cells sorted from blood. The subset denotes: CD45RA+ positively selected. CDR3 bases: TGTGCCAGCAGTCCGACAGCGGTCCGGGAAGCTTTCTTT. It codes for CASSPTAVREAFF.